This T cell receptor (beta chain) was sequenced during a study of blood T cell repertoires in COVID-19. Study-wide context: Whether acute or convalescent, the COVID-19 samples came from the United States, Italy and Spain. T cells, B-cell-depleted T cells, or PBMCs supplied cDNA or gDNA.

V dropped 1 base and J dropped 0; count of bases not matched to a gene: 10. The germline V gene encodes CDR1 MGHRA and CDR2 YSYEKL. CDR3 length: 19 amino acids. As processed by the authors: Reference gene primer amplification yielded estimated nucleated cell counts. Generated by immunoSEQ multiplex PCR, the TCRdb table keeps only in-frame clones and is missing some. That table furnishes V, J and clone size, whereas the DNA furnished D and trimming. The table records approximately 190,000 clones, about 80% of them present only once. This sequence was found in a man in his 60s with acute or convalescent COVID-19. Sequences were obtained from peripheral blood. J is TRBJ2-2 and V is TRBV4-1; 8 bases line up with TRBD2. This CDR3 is CASSQVAQTSGPNTGELFF. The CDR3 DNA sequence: TGCGCCAGCAGCCAAGTTGCCCAAACTAGCGGCCCGAACACCGGGGAGCTGTTTTTT.